This T cell receptor (beta chain) was obtained from a study of T-cell memory formation after mild COVID-19. Study outcomes and limitations: Cross-reactive memory apparently joined, as some responding clones appeared in pre-infection memory.

5'RACE primed from the constant segment yielded TCR alpha and TCR beta cDNA libraries bearing sample barcodes and UMIs. MiXCR, applied by TCRdb to the 5' RACE reads, yields one record per CDR3 protein. The sample includes around 430,000 distinct CDR3 sequences, 16% of them seen just once. As to this clonotype: Its matching antigen is unknown. Germline and junction disagree at one end, which may indicate a read error.

This CDR3 is built from 15 residues. Sequences were obtained from PBMCs or a T cell subset sorted from them (not recorded which). This clonotype was sampled from a man in his late teens or twenties who had mild COVID-19 (a few samples of this study predate the infection). Cell type and time point are not known. The rearrangement joins TRBV12-3 or TRBV12-4 to TRBJ2-5; 7 bases line up with TRBD1. CDR3: CASSIHGTGEKTRYF. The CDR3 nucleotides are TGTGCCAGCAGTATACACGGAACAGGGGAGAAGACCCGGTACTTC.